The rows below give T cell receptor beta chains drawn from one sample of a study of response to subunit inactivated influenza vaccine. One entry per CDR3 protein results from TCRdb running MiXCR on the RT-PCR reads. The sample consists of fewer than 350,000 distinct CDR3 sequences, around a fifth of them appearing once. Sequencing used PBMCs from blood, obtained 21 months after vaccination. All receptors come from a man aged 50 to 69 who received an inactivated influenza vaccine. Each CDR3 is given with its conserved first and last residue. D genes are given only for firm matches. The listing skips clone size in some rows; elsewhere it reads once, few, many or a size class.

cdr3_aa	cdr3_nt	v_call	clone_size	j_call	d_call
CASIVIGEGTEAFF	TGTGCCAGCATCGTCATCGGGGAAGGCACTGAAGCTTTCTTT	TRBV5-6	few	TRBJ1-1	.
CASSPGTEYYGYTF	TGTGCCAGCAGCCCAGGGACAGAGTACTATGGCTACACCTTC	TRBV7-2	.	TRBJ1-2	TRBD1
CASRQQGELQPQHF	TGTGCCAGTAGGCAACAGGGGGAACTTCAGCCCCAGCATTTT	TRBV19	few	TRBJ1-5	TRBD1
CASSLPGTPTNEKLFF	TGTGCCAGCAGCTTGCCCGGGACACCAACTAATGAAAAACTGTTTTTT	TRBV5-5	.	TRBJ1-4	.
CASSQDSRNYGYTF	TGTGCCAGCAGCCAAGATAGCAGGAACTATGGCTACACCTTC	TRBV14	.	TRBJ1-2	.
CSANRRRGNQPQHF	TGCAGTGCTAACAGGCGACGGGGCAATCAGCCCCAGCATTTT	TRBV20-1	many	TRBJ1-5	.
CASAGAITYEQYF	TGTGCCTCGGCGGGGGCGATAACCTACGAGCAGTACTTC	TRBV10-3	.	TRBJ2-7	.
CASSQDLENTEAFF	TGTGCCAGCAGCCAAGATCTCGAGAACACTGAAGCTTTCTTT	TRBV3-1	few	TRBJ1-1	.
CSATGSSNQPQHF	TGCAGTGCTACAGGGTCGAGCAATCAGCCCCAGCATTTT	TRBV20-1	.	TRBJ1-5	.
CATSSAGGPPDTQYF	TGTGCCACCAGTTCGGCGGGAGGGCCTCCAGATACGCAGTATTTT	TRBV15	few	TRBJ2-3	TRBD2
CASSTFAGNTEAFF	TGTGCCAGCAGTACTTTCGCGGGGAACACTGAAGCTTTCTTT	TRBV7-9	.	TRBJ1-1	.
CASSLNVERNQPQHF	TGTGCCAGCAGTTTAAATGTAGAACGCAATCAGCCCCAGCATTTT	TRBV12-3/TRBV12-4	.	TRBJ1-5	.
CASKYQETQYF	TGTGCCAGCAAATACCAAGAGACCCAGTACTTC	TRBV2	.	TRBJ2-5	.
CASSQETGGTKNIQYF	TGCGCCAGCAGCCAAGAAACAGGGGGGACCAAAAACATTCAGTACTTC	TRBV4-3	.	TRBJ2-4	TRBD1
CASSLSLAGLEQFF	TGTGCCAGCAGTTTATCCCTAGCGGGACTTGAGCAGTTCTTC	TRBV27	.	TRBJ2-1	TRBD2
CASSLGEAIWQNSGNTIYF	TGTGCCAGCAGTCTCGGCGAAGCGATCTGGCAGAACTCTGGAAACACCATATATTTT	TRBV12-3/TRBV12-4	.	TRBJ1-3	.
CASNQGWIYNEQFF	TGTGCCAGCAACCAGGGGTGGATCTACAATGAGCAGTTCTTC	TRBV11-2	.	TRBJ2-1	.
CASSHGRDFGEQFF	TGTGCCAGCAGCCACGGGCGGGACTTCGGAGAGCAGTTCTTC	TRBV7-9	many	TRBJ2-1	.
CASSLARTGELFF	TGTGCCAGCAGCTTAGCGCGAACCGGGGAGCTGTTTTTT	TRBV7-2	few	TRBJ2-2	.
CASSSRQGNTEAFF	TGCGCCAGCAGCAGTCGACAGGGGAACACTGAAGCTTTCTTT	TRBV5-1	.	TRBJ1-1	TRBD1
CASSYLGLTEAFF	TGTGCCAGCAGTTACCTGGGTTTGACTGAAGCTTTCTTT	TRBV6-6	few	TRBJ1-1	.
CSAREGRWNTEAFF	TGCAGTGCTAGAGAGGGGAGGTGGAACACTGAAGCTTTCTTT	TRBV20-1	.	TRBJ1-1	.
CASGAGRTNQPQHF	TGTGCCAGCGGGGCTGGCAGAACCAATCAGCCCCAGCATTTT	TRBV2	.	TRBJ1-5	.
CASSQDLWKSTEAFF	TGCGCCAGCAGCCAAGATCTATGGAAGAGCACTGAAGCTTTCTTT	TRBV4-3	few	TRBJ1-1	.
CASKGGDRGQQPQHF	TGTGCCAGTAAAGGGGGGGACAGGGGGCAGCAGCCCCAGCATTTT	TRBV19	few	TRBJ1-5	TRBD1
CASSQDRSSGWFQETQYF	TGCGCCAGCAGCCAAGATCGATCCTCGGGATGGTTCCAAGAGACCCAGTACTTC	TRBV4-1	.	TRBJ2-5	.
CASSRYFTGGNTEAFF	TGTGCCAGCAGCAGATACTTTACAGGGGGGAACACTGAAGCTTTCTTT	TRBV3-1	few	TRBJ1-1	TRBD1
CASSPSSGVLGYGYTF	TGTGCCAGCAGTCCGAGCTCAGGGGTACTGGGCTATGGCTACACCTTC	TRBV27	many	TRBJ1-2	.
CASSYRENTEAFF	TGTGCCAGCAGCTACAGGGAGAACACTGAAGCTTTCTTT	TRBV11-3	.	TRBJ1-1	.
CASSRTGDATNEKLFF	TGCGCCAGCAGCAGAACAGGGGATGCAACTAATGAAAAACTGTTTTTT	TRBV5-1	.	TRBJ1-4	TRBD1